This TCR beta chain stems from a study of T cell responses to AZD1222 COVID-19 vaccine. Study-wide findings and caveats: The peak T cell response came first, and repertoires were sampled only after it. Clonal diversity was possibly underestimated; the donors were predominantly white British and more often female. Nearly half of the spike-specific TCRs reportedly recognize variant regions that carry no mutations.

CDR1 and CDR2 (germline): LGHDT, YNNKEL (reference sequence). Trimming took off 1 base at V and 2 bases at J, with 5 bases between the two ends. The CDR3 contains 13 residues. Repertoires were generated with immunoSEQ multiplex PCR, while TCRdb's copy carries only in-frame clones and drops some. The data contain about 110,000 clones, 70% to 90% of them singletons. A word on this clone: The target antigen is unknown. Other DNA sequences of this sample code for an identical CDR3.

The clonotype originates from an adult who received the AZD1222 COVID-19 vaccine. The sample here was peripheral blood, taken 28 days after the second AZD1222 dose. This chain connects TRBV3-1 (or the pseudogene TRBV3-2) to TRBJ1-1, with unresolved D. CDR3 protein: CASSQVGNTEAFF. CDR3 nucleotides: TGTGCCAGCAGCCAAGTGGGTAACACTGAAGCTTTCTTT.